This T cell receptor (beta chain) stems from a study of OX40 agonist ivuxolimab in advanced cancers. Study conclusions and caveats: Which antigen the expanded peripheral T cells recognized is unknown. Expanded clones belonging to CD8+ T cells outnumbered, on average, those of CD4+. The study observed clonal expansion of CD4+ and CD8+ blood T cells by week 6 at 0.1 to 3.0 mg/kg.

The table came from immunoSEQ multiplex PCR; TCRdb's copy has only in-frame clones and leaves some out. The sample holds about 40,000 clones; approximately 84% are singletons and the top ten take about 16%. This clone has just one count. The antigen is unknown. Trimming stripped 5 bases from V and 0 bases from J, with 8 bases between. Germline-derived CDR1 and CDR2 are LNHDA and SQIVND (reference sequence). CDR3 size: 15 residues. This clonotype was obtained from an adult with an advanced solid tumor such as melanoma, head and neck, liver or kidney cancer. The V call is TRBV19, the J call TRBJ2-6; D is unclear. This material consisted of CD4+ or CD8+ T cells sorted from blood, taken in a trial of the OX40 agonist ivuxolimab. The CDR3: CASSVTNSGANVLTF. CDR3 DNA: TGTGCCAGTAGTGTTACAAACTCTGGGGCCAACGTCCTGACTTTC.